This T cell receptor (beta chain) was profiled in a study of blood T cell repertoires in COVID-19. Across the whole study: Material from acute and convalescent COVID-19 was sourced from the United States, Italy and Spain. T cells, B-cell-depleted T cells, or PBMCs provided the cDNA or gDNA that served as material.

In its sample, this clone was seen once. V lost 2 bases and J 3 bases, leaving 3 bases between the germline ends. The germline V gene encodes CDR1 MNHNY and CDR2 SVGAGI (reference sequence). CDR3 length: 12 residues. Data came from immunoSEQ multiplex PCR; TCRdb stores just in-frame clones and leaves some out. The sample lists a few hundred thousand clones; 70% to 90% were seen once. This sequence joins TRBV6-6 and TRBJ2-3; D uncertain. Sequenced material: peripheral blood. The sequence derives from a human donor with COVID-19, enrolled during active disease. The donor label of this sample is uncertain. The CDR3 DNA follows: TGTGCCAGCAGTTACCTGACAGATACGCAGTATTTT. This codes for CASSYLTDTQYF.